Listed here are 26 T cell receptor beta chains from one sample, sequenced in a study of cytomegalovirus exposure and HLA in healthy donors. Vbeta (60) and Jbeta (13) primers were used in the PCR. The method was immunoSEQ multiplex PCR; TCRdb's version includes in-frame clones alone and lacks a portion of them. This table holds fewer than 100,000 clones, around 8% found once. What was sequenced was PBMCs. The receptors derive from a man aged 50 or older in good health and CMV-seronegative.

This clone showed up just a few times. CDR3 loop: CASSVEGVQKAFF. The DNA of the CDR3 is TGTGCCAGCAGCGTAGAAGGGGTTCAAAAAGCTTTCTTT. The gene calls are TRBV9 and TRBJ1-1, with D possibly being TRBD1 (5 bases). Between the trimmed V and J ends, which lost 0 bases and 9 bases, there was a span of 12 bases. The CDR3 contains 13 residues. Germline loops: CDR1 SGDLS, CDR2 YYNGEE.

This clone has more than one count but fewer than ten. The rearrangement uses TRBV27 and TRBJ2-7; maybe TRBD1 (6 bases). Between the trimmed V and J ends, which lost 8 bases and 0 bases, there was a span of 11 bases. This CDR3 has 13 residues. The germline CDR1 and CDR2 sequences are MNHEY and SMNVEV (reference sequence). CDR3 loop: CASGGFSSYEQYF. DNA for the CDR3: TGTGCCAGCGGGGGCTTCAGCTCCTACGAGCAGTACTTC.

The genes are TRBV5-4 and TRBJ2-5, with 9 bases lining up with TRBD2. The CDR3 is made up of 14 amino acids. From germline, CDR1 is SGHNT and CDR2 YYREEE (reference sequence). With V trimmed by 5 bases and J by 1 base, 3 bases remained unmatched. The CDR3 loop reads CASSFSGGQETQYF. DNA for the CDR3: TGTGCCAGCAGTTTTAGCGGGGGCCAAGAGACCCAGTACTTC.

This clone was observed a few times. The J gene is TRBJ2-3, the V gene TRBV6-5; tentatively, D is TRBD2 (5 bases). Germline CDR1 and CDR2: MNHEY and SVGAGI. Trimming removed 3 bases at V and 4 bases at J, with 11 bases between. The CDR3 loop spans 14 amino acids. CDR3 amino acids: CASSYFGVPDTQYF. The CDR3 DNA reads as TGTGCCAGCAGTTATTTCGGGGTACCAGATACGCAGTATTTT.

This clone was picked up a small number of times. V is TRBV7-2 and J is TRBJ2-2; 8 bases fit TRBD2. This CDR3 has 14 residues. Trimming at V came to 5 bases and at J to 7 bases, leaving 6 bases not matched to a gene. The germline gives CDR1 SGHTA, CDR2 FQGNSA. CDR3 sequence (DNA): TGTGCCAGCAGCCGTAGCGGGATAGGCGGGGAGCTGTTTTTT. Translated, it gives CASSRSGIGGELFF.

V usage is TRBV9 and J usage is TRBJ2-5; 7 bases line up with TRBD1. Trimming at V came to 4 bases and at J to 0 bases, leaving 3 bases not matched to a gene. Germline CDR1 and CDR2: SGDLS and YYNGEE. The CDR3 loop spans 14 amino acids. The CDR3 DNA follows: TGTGCCAGCAGCAAAGACAGGGACCAAGAGACCCAGTACTTC. Translation gives CASSKDRDQETQYF.

CDR3 amino acids: CASSLGTAKQPQHF. CDR3 DNA: TGTGCCAGCAGCTTGGGGACAGCAAAGCAGCCCCAGCATTTT. The chain employs TRBV7-9 and TRBJ1-5; TRBD1 matches at 7 bases. This CDR3 comprises 14 residues. CDR1 is SEHNR and CDR2 is FQNEAQ in the germline V gene (reference sequence). Losses at the gene ends were 3 bases for V and 7 bases for J; bases not matched to a gene: 6.

The chain joins TRBV14 to TRBJ2-5, with a possible D match to TRBD1 (6 bases). The V end lost 5 bases, the J end lost 4 bases, and 17 bases lay between the germline ends. The germline gives CDR1 SGHDN, CDR2 FVKESK. There are 15 residues in the CDR3. CDR3 DNA sequence: TGTGCCAGCAGCGCGAATGGCAGGGGCGGAGAGACCCAGTACTTC. Residues: CASSANGRGGETQYF.

This clone was observed a few times. The chain has TRBV19 and TRBJ1-4, with 7 nucleotides matching TRBD1. CDR3 size: 13 residues. From germline, CDR1 is LNHDA and CDR2 SQIVND (reference sequence). J lost 3 bases, V lost 10 bases, and 5 bases had no gene match. DNA for the CDR3: TGTGCCACTTCGACAGGGCCTAATGAAAAACTGTTTTTT. It translates to CATSTGPNEKLFF.

This clone was counted only a few times. V gene TRBV6-1 combines with J gene TRBJ1-2; weak D call: TRBD1 (6 bases). V lost 0 bases and J lost 4, with 15 bases in between. Germline CDR1 is MNHNS and CDR2 is SASEGT. The CDR3 has 16 residues. Here the CDR3 DNA reads TGTGCCAGCAGTGAAGCAGGAAAGACAGGTCCCTATGGCTACACCTTC. As protein: CASSEAGKTGPYGYTF.

This clone was counted a few times. Other DNA variants within this sample encode the same CDR3. V usage is TRBV28 and J usage is TRBJ2-5; 10 bases line up with TRBD1. Germline loops: CDR1 MDHEN, CDR2 SYDVKM. V lost 6 bases and J lost 5; bases outside the gene matches: 9. The CDR3 extends over 15 amino acids. CDR3 in amino acids: CASSGQGGRIETQYF. The CDR3 DNA follows: TGTGCCAGCAGCGGACAGGGGGGACGCATCGAGACCCAGTACTTC.

The chain couples TRBV7-9 to TRBJ2-1; TRBD2 matches 8 bases. Germline CDR1 and CDR2: SEHNR and FQNEAQ (reference sequence). The CDR3 runs to 15 residues. V shed 7 bases, J shed 5 bases, and the junction held 10 bases outside the gene matches. The CDR3 sequence: CASILSGGADNEQFF. DNA of the CDR3: TGTGCCAGCATCCTGTCCGGGGGGGCCGACAATGAGCAGTTCTTC.

This clone was counted a single time. The J gene is TRBJ2-7, the V gene TRBV5-4, with TRBD1 matching over 8 bases. Trimming took 5 bases from V and 5 from J; bases not matched to a gene: 3. CDR3 length equals 12 residues. Germline V CDR1 and CDR2: SGHNT, YYREEE (reference sequence). Written as DNA, the CDR3 is TGTGCCAGCAGTCAACAGGGGGACGAGCAGTACTTC. Its translation: CASSQQGDEQYF.

The sample holds a few counts of this clone. The genes are TRBV10-3 and TRBJ2-7, with no clear D. Germline CDR1 is ENHRY and CDR2 is SYGVKD. V was pared by 3 bases and J by 1 base, with 10 bases between. The CDR3 contains 14 residues. CDR3 nucleotide sequence: TGTGCCATCAGTGACCCCAGATATTCCTACGAGCAGTACTTC. Amino acid sequence: CAISDPRYSYEQYF.

This chain links TRBV5-5 with TRBJ2-2; a weak D match, TRBD2 (6 bases). The CDR3 is 19 residues long. Looked up from germline, CDR1 is SGHKS and CDR2 is YYEKEE (reference sequence). V dropped 4 bases and J dropped 0 bases, with 22 bases sitting between them. CDR3 amino acids: CASSPRDPASRPNTGELFF. For the CDR3, the DNA is TGTGCCAGCAGCCCGCGGGACCCAGCCTCTCGTCCGAACACCGGGGAGCTGTTTTTT.

The sample holds a few counts of this clone. The rearrangement links TRBV30 to TRBJ1-1, with 10 bases identical to TRBD1. The V gene end was trimmed by 4 bases and the J gene end by 5 bases; junction bases not matched to a gene: 7. Germline values: CDR1 GTSNPN, CDR2 SVGIG (reference sequence). This CDR3 is 14 amino acids long. CDR3 nucleotides: TGTGCCTGGACTCGCGACAGGGGGCGAACTGAAGCTTTCTTT. Its translation: CAWTRDRGRTEAFF.

This clone has more than one count but fewer than ten. The chain recombines TRBV7-9 with TRBJ1-6; the match to TRBD1 covers 7 bases. The CDR3 is 15 residues long. Germline CDR1 and CDR2: SEHNR and FQNEAQ (reference sequence). After removal of 2 bases from V and 7 bases from J, the junction contained 5 bases not matched to a gene. The CDR3, as DNA: TGTGCCAGCAGCTTATTGGAACAGGGGAATTCACCCCTCCACTTT. Translating gives CASSLLEQGNSPLHF.

This clone was seen a few times. The chain recombines TRBV28 with TRBJ2-5, with D possibly TRBD1 on 6 matching bases. The germline V and J ends were trimmed by 3 bases and 7 bases, with 15 bases remaining between them. The V gene's germline CDR1 is MDHEN and CDR2 SYDVKM. CDR3 size: 14 residues. The CDR3 sequence: CASSFQNRVWTQYF. In nucleotides, the CDR3 is TGTGCCAGCAGTTTTCAAAACAGGGTTTGGACCCAGTACTTC.

J is TRBJ2-1 and V is TRBV5-1, with 10 bases aligning to TRBD2. Losses at the gene ends were 2 bases for V and 2 bases for J; bases not matched to a gene: 1. The CDR3 loop spans 15 amino acids. Germline loops: CDR1 SGHRS, CDR2 YFSETQ. CDR3 DNA sequence: TGCGCCAGCAGCTTAAGCGGGGGGGCCTACAATGAGCAGTTCTTC. The encoded protein is CASSLSGGAYNEQFF.

The chain carries TRBV28 and TRBJ2-7; possible D gene TRBD1, 6 bases. V lost 5 bases, J lost 2 bases, and 10 bases lay in between. Germline-derived CDR1 and CDR2 are MDHEN and SYDVKM. CDR3 length equals 13 residues. The CDR3 bases are TGTGCCAGCAGTCGACAGGATCCCTACGAGCAGTACTTC. Protein product: CASSRQDPYEQYF.

The gene calls are TRBV14 and TRBJ1-4; 7 bases agree with TRBD1. J lost 5 bases, V lost 1 base, and 1 base had no gene match. The CDR3 is made up of 14 amino acids. CDR1 is SGHDN and CDR2 is FVKESK in the germline V gene. The DNA of the CDR3 is TGTGCCAGCAGCCAAGGACAGGGCAATGAAAAACTGTTTTTT. Its translation: CASSQGQGNEKLFF. Variable domain in full (rest from reference TRBV14 and TRBJ1-4): EAGVTQFPSHSVIEKGQTVTLRCDPISGHDNLYWYRRVMGKEIKFLLHFVKESKQDESGMPNNRFLAERTGGTYSTLKVQPAELEDSGVYFCASSQGQGNEKLFFGSGTQLSVL.

This clone was seen a few times. The chain has TRBV10-2 and TRBJ2-4, with 9 bases aligning to TRBD2. Trimming took 0 bases from V and 5 from J; bases not matched to a gene: 11. The CDR3 totals 18 residues. Germline assignment: CDR1 WSHSY and CDR2 SAAADI. CDR3 residues: CASSESGLATAGENIQYF. CDR3 sequence (DNA): TGCGCCAGCAGTGAGTCTGGACTAGCGACCGCGGGGGAAAACATTCAGTACTTC.

This clone was counted a single time. The rearrangement joins TRBV5-1 to TRBJ2-1, with 14 bases lining up with TRBD2. V lost 4 bases and J lost 5; bases outside the gene matches: 8. This CDR3 is 17 amino acids long. Germline V gives CDR1 SGHRS, CDR2 YFSETQ. CDR3 sequence (DNA): TGCGCCAGCAGCCAGGGACTAGCGGGAGCCCTAGACAATGAGCAGTTCTTC. The encoded protein is CASSQGLAGALDNEQFF.

This clone has only a few counts. V gene TRBV4-1 combines with J gene TRBJ1-3, with D possibly matching TRBD1 (6 bases). Germline V CDR1 and CDR2: MGHRA, YSYEKL. The CDR3 length is 16 residues. The germline V and J ends were trimmed by 0 bases and 4 bases, with 13 bases remaining between them. This chain's CDR3 is CASSQEGGGRGNTIYF. Here the CDR3 DNA reads TGCGCCAGCAGCCAAGAAGGGGGAGGGAGAGGAAACACCATATATTTT.

The chain employs TRBV5-6 and TRBJ1-1; unclear D gene. This CDR3 comprises 14 residues. The V gene lost 4 bases and the J gene lost 6 bases, with 16 bases spanning the gap. Germline CDR1 SGHDT, CDR2 YYEEEE. CDR3 sequence reads: CASSQPGRGAEAFF. CDR3 in DNA: TGTGCCAGCAGCCAGCCGGGCCGGGGAGCTGAAGCTTTCTTT. The full variable domain, in which reference TRBV5-6 and TRBJ1-1 provide the parts outside the CDR3, is DAGVTQSPTHLIKTRGQQVTLRCSPKSGHDTVSWYQQALGQGPQFIFQYYEEEERQRGNFPDRFSGHQFPNYSSELNVNALLLGDSALYLCASSQPGRGAEAFFGQGTRLTVV.

This clone was counted only a few times. V usage is TRBV2 and J usage is TRBJ2-2; D uncertain. The CDR3 spans 17 residues. V lost 3 bases and J lost 0, with 14 bases in between. Germline loops: CDR1 SNHLY, CDR2 FYNNEI. CDR3: CASSDPQVGTNTGELFF. The CDR3 DNA sequence: TGTGCCAGCAGTGACCCCCAGGTGGGCACGAACACCGGGGAGCTGTTTTTT.